This section outlines one T cell receptor (beta chain) sequence together with its context. Its antigen is unknown. This sample stems from a study of siplizumab effects on memory and regulatory T cells. Study conclusions and caveats: About 80-97% of proliferating CD4+ or CD8+ clones had no assignable naive or memory phenotype. Memory T cells appeared less diverse than naive cells, which seemed to contribute substantially to alloresponse. Significant reduction of alloreactive sequences traceable to unstimulated CD4+ memory cells was observed with siplizumab.

Generated by immunoSEQ multiplex PCR, the TCRdb table keeps only in-frame clones and is missing some. The sample lists around 86,000 clones, 94% seen once, with 0.3% in the top ten. Germline V lookup: CDR1 SGHDT, CDR2 YYEEEE. The CDR3 contains 13 residues. V was pared by 1 base and J by 6 bases, with 10 bases between. The J gene is TRBJ1-2, the V gene TRBV5-6; D uncertain. The sample consisted of non-Treg CD4+ T cells sorted from blood. This TCR came from a human donor in good health. The CDR3 loop reads CASSLRAGDGYTF. In nucleotides, the CDR3 is TGTGCCAGCAGCTTGCGGGCAGGAGATGGCTACACCTTC.